This TCR beta chain was recovered during a study of shared clonotypes between healthy human individuals. Sequencing was at deep level. Profiled with immunoSEQ multiplex PCR; TCRdb holds only in-frame clones, not every one. The sample comprises around 2.5 million clones, over 85% of which are singletons, and 0.36% rests with the top ten. The CDR3 length is 14 residues. In germline, CDR1 is SGDLS, CDR2 YYNGEE. Unmatched junction bases numbered 3, after V lost 4 bases and J lost 3 bases. This clone is a singleton in its sample. The receptor's source is a man aged 18 to 30 in good health. Some clones in this sample may be carry-over from other donors' samples. The chain carries TRBV9 and TRBJ2-3; 9 bases align to TRBD2. Material: naive CD4+ T cells from PBMCs. The subset was: CD45RA+ positively selected. CDR3 region: CASSPSGRTDTQYF. CDR3 coding DNA: TGTGCCAGCAGCCCGAGCGGGAGGACAGATACGCAGTATTTT.